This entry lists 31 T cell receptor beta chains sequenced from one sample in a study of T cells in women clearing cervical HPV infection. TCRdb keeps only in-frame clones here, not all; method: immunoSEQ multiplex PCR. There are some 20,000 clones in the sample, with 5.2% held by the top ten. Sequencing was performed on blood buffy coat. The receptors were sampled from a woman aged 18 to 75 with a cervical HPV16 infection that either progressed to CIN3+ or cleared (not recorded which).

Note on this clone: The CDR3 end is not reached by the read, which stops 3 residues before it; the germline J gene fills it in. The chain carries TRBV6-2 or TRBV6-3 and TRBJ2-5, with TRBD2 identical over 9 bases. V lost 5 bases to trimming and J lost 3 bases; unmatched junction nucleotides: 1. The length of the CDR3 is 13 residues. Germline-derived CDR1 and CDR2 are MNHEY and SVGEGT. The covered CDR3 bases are TGTGCCAGCAGTAGGACTAGCGAAGAGACC. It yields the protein CASSRTSEET. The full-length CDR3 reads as CASSRTSEETQYF.

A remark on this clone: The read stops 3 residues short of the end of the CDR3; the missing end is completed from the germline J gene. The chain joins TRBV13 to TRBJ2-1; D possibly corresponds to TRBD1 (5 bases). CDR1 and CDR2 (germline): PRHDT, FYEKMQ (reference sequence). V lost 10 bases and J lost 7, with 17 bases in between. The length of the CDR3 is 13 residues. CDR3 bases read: TGTGCCACCCAGGATGGGGCGGCGAATGAG. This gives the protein CATQDGAANE. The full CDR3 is CATQDGAANEQFF.

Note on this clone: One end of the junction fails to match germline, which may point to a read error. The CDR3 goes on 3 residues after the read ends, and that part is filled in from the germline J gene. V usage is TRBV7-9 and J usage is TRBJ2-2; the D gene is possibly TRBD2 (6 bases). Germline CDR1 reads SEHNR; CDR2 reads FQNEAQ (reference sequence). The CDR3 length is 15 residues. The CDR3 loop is CASSLASGVNSPLFF. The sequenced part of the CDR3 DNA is TGTGCCAGCAGCCTAGCCTCGGGGGTGAATTCACCG.

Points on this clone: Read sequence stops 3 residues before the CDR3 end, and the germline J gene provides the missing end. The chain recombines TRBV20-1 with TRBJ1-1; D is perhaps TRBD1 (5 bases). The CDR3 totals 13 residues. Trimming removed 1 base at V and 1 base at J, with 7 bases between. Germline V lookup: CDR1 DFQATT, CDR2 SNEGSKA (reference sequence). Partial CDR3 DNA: TGCAGTGCTAGAGTGGGGGGGAACACTGAA. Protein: CSARVGGNTE. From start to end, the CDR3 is CSARVGGNTEAFF.

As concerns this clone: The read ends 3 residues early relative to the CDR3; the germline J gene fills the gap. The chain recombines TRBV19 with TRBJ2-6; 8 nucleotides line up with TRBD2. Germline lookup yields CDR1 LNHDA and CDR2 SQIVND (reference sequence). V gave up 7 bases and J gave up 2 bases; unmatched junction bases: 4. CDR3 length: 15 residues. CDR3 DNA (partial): TGTGCCAGTACCATCGGGGGGGCTGGGGCCAACGTC. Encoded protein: CASTIGGAGANV. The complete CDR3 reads CASTIGGAGANVLTF.

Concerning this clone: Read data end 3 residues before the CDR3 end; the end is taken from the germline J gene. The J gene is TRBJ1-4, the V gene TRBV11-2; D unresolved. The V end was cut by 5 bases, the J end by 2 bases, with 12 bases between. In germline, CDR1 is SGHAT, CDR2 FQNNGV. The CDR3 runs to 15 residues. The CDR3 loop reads CASSRFGVTNEKLFF. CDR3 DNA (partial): TGTGCCAGCAGCCGATTCGGGGTGACTAATGAAAAA.

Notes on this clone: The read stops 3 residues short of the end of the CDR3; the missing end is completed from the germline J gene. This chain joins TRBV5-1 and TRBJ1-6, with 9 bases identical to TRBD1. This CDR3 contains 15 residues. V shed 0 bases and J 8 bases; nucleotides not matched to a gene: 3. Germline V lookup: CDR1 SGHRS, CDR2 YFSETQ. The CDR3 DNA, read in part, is TGCGCCAGCAGCTTGGCCGGGACAGGGTATTCACCC. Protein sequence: CASSLAGTGYSP. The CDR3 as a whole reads CASSLAGTGYSPLHF. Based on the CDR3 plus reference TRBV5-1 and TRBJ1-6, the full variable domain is KAGVTQTPRYLIKTRGQQVTLSCSPISGHRSVSWYQQTPGQGLQFLFEYFSETQRNKGNFPGRFSGRQFSNSRSEMNVSTLELGDSALYLCASSLAGTGYSPLHFGNGTRLTVT.

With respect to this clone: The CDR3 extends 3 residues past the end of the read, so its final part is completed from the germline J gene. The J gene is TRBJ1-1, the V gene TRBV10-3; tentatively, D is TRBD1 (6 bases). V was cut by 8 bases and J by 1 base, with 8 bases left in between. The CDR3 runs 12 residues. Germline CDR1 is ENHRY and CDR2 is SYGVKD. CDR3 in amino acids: CAIGQRNTEAFF. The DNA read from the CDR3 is TGTGCCATCGGACAGAGGAACACTGAA.

CDR3 amino acids: CASSPDFDREEDEAFF. CDR3 bases read: TGTGCCAGCAGCCCCGATTTTGACAGGGAAGAGGATGAA. This chain links TRBV6-2 or TRBV6-3 with TRBJ1-1, with TRBD1 identical over 7 bases. With the read ending 3 residues before the CDR3 end, the germline J gene is used to fill in that end. J lost 7 bases, V lost 6 bases, and 17 bases had no gene match. The CDR3 is 16 residues long. Germline V lookup: CDR1 MNHEY, CDR2 SVGEGT.

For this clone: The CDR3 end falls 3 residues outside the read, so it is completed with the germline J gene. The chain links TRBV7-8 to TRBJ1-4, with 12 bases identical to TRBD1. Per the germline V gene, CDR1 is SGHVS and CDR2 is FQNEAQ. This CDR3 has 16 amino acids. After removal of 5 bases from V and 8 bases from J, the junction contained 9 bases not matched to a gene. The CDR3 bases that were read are TGTGCCAGCAGCACCTACCGGGACAGGGGGCACGAAAAA. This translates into CASSTYRDRGHEK. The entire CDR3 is CASSTYRDRGHEKLFF.

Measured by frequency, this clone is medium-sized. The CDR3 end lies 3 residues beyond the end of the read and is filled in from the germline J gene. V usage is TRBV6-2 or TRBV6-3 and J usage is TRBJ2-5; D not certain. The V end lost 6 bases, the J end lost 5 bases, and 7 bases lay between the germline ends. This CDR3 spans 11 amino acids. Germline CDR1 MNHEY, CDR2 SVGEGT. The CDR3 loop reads CASSHGETQYF. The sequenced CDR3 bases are TGTGCCAGCAGCCACGGGGAGACC.

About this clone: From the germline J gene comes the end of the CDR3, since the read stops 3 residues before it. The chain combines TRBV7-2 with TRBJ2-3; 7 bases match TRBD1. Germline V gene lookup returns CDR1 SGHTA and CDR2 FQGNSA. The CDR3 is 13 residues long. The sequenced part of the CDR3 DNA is TGTGCCAGCAGCGCCAACAGGGGAGAGACG. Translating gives CASSANRGET. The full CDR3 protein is CASSANRGETQYF.

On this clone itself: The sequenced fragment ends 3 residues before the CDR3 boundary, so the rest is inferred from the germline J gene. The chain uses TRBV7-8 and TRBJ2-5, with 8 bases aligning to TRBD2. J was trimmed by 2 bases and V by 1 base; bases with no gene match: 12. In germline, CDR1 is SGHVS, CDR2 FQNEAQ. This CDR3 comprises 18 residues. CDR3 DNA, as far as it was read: TGTGCCAGCAGCTTAGTCTTTTCGGGACTAGAGGCACAAGAGACC. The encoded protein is CASSLVFSGLEAQET. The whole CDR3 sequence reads CASSLVFSGLEAQETQYF.

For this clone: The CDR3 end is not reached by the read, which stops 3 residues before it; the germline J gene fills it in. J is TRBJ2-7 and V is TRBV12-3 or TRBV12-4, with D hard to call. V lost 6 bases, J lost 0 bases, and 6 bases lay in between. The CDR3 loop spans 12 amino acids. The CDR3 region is CASSQSSYEQYF. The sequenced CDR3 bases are TGTGCCAGCAGCCAGAGCTCCTACGAG.

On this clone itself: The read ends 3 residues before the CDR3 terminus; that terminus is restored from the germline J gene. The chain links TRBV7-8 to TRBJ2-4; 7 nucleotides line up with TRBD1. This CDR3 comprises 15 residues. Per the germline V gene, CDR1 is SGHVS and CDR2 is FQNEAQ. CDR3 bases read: TGTGCCAGCAGCTTGGGGCAGGGGGAGAGAGAGACT. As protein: CASSLGQGERET. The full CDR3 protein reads CASSLGQGERETQYF.

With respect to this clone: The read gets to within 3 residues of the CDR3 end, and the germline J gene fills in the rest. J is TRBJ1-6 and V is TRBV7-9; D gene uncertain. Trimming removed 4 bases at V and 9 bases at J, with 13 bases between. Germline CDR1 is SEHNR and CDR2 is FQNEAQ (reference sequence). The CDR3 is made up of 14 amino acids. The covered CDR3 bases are TGTGCCAGCAGCTCCCTAGGCTCGTTTTCACCC. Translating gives CASSSLGSFSP. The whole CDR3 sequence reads CASSSLGSFSPLHF.

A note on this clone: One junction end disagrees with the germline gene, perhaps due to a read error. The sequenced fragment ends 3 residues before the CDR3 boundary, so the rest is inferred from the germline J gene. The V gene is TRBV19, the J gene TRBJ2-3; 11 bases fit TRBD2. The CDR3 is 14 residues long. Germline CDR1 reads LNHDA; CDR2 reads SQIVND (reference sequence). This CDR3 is CASNIAGGPDAQYF. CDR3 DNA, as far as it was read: TGTGCCAGTAATATAGCGGGGGGGCCCGATGCG.

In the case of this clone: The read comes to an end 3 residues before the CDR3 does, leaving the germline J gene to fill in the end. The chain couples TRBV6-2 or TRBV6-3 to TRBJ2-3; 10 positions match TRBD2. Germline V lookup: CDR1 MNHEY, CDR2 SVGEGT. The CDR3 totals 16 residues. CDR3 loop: CASSYSAGGLGETQYF. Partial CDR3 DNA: TGTGCCAGCAGTTACTCAGCGGGGGGGCTCGGAGAGACG.

The DNA read from the CDR3 is TGTGCCAGCAGCTTGGGGACAGCGAGCTCCTACGAG. This encodes CASSLGTASSYE. The CDR3 in its entirety is CASSLGTASSYEQYF. The chain carries TRBV5-5 and TRBJ2-7; D is possibly TRBD1 (6 bases). The observed sequence ends 3 residues before the CDR3 terminus, with the missing tail filled in from the germline J gene. Germline CDR1 is SGHKS and CDR2 is YYEKEE (reference sequence). V lost 0 bases and J lost 0, with 10 bases in between. This CDR3 is built from 15 residues.

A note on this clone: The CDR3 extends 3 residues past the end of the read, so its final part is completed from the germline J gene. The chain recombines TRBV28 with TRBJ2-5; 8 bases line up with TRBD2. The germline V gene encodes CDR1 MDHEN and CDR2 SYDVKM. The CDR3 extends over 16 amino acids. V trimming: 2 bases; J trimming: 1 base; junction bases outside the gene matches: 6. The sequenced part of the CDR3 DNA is TGTGCCAGCAGTTTAAGGGCGGGGGGAATCCAAGAGACC. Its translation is CASSLRAGGIQET. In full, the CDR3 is CASSLRAGGIQETQYF.

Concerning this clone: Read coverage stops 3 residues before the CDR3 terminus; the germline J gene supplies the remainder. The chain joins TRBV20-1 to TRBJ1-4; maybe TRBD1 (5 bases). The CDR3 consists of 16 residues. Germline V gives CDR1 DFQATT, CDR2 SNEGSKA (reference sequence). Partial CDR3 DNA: TGCAGTGCTAGAGCCTCAGGGTCCTCCTATAATTCACCA. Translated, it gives CSARASGSSYNSP. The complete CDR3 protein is CSARASGSSYNSPLFF.

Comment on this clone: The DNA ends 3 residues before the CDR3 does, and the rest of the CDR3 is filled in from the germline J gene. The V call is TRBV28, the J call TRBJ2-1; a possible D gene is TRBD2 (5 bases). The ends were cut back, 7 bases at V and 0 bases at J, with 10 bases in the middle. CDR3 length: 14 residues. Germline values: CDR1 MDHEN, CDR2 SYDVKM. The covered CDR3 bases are TGTGCCAGCAATGAGGGCAGCTCCTACAATGAG. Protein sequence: CASNEGSSYNE. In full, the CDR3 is CASNEGSSYNEQFF.

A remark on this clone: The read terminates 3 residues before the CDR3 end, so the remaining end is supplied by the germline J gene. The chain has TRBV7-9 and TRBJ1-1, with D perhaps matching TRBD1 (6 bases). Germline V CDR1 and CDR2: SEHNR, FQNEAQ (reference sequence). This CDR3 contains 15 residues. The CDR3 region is CASSSLAGAGETAFF. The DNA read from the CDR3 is TGTGCCAGCAGCTCCCTAGCGGGGGCCGGGGAGACA.

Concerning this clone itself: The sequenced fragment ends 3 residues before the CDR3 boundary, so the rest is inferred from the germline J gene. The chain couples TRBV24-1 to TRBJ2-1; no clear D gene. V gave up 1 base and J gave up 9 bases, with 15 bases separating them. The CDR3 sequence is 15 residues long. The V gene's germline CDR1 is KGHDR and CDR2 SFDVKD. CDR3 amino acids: CATSDFVSKRSEQFF. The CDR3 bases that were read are TGTGCCACCAGTGATTTTGTCAGTAAGAGAAGTGAG.

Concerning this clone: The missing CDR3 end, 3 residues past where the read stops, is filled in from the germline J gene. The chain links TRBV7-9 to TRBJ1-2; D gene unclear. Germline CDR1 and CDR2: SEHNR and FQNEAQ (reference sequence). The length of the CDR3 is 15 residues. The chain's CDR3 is CASSPAGFSTDTYTF. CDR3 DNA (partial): TGTGCCAGCAGCCCCGCGGGATTCTCCACAGATACC.

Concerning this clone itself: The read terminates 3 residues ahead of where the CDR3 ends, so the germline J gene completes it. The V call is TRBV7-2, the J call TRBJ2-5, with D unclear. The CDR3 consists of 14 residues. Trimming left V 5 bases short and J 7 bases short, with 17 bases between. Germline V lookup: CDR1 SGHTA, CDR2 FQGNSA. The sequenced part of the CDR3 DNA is TGTGCCAGCAGCCCCGCTCTTAGTGGTGGGACC. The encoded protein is CASSPALSGGT. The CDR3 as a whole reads CASSPALSGGTQYF.

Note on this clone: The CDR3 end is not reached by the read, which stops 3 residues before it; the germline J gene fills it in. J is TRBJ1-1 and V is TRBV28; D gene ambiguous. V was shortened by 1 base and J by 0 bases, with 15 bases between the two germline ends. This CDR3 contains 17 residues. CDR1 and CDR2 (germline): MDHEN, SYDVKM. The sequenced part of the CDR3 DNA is TGTGCCAGCAGTTTATTTAACGGCGGTTTAATGAACACTGAA. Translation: CASSLFNGGLMNTE. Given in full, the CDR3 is CASSLFNGGLMNTEAFF.

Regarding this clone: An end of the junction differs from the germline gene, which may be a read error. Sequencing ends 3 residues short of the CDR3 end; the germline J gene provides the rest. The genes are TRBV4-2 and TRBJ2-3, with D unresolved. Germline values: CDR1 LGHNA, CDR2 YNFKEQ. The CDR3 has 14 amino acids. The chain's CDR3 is CASSQDRAIDTQYF. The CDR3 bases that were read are TGCGCCAGCAGCCAAGATAGGGCTATAGATACG.

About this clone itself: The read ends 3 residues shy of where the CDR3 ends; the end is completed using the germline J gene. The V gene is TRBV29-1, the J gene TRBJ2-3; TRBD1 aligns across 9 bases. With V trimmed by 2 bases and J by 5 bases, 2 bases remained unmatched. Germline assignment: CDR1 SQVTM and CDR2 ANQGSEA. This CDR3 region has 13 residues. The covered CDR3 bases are TGCAGCGTTGAAACGGACAGGGGAGATACG. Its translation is CSVETDRGDT. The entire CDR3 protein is CSVETDRGDTQYF.

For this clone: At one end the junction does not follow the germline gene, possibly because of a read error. CDR3 sequence: CASSLGLSRSETQYF. Partial CDR3 DNA: TGTGCCAGCAGTTTAGGACTTTCAAGGTCAGAGACG. The V and J genes are TRBV6-4 and TRBJ2-3, with D maybe TRBD2 (5 bases). With the read ending 3 residues before the CDR3 end, the germline J gene is used to fill in that end. The germline gives CDR1 MRHNA, CDR2 SNTAGT. The CDR3 has 15 residues.

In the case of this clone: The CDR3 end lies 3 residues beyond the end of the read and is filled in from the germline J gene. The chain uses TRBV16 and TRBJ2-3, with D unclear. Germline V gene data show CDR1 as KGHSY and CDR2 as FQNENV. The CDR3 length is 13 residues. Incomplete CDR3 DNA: TGTGCCAGCAGCGACGGTAGCAATCAGCCG. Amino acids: CASSDGSNQP. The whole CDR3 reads CASSDGSNQPQYF.